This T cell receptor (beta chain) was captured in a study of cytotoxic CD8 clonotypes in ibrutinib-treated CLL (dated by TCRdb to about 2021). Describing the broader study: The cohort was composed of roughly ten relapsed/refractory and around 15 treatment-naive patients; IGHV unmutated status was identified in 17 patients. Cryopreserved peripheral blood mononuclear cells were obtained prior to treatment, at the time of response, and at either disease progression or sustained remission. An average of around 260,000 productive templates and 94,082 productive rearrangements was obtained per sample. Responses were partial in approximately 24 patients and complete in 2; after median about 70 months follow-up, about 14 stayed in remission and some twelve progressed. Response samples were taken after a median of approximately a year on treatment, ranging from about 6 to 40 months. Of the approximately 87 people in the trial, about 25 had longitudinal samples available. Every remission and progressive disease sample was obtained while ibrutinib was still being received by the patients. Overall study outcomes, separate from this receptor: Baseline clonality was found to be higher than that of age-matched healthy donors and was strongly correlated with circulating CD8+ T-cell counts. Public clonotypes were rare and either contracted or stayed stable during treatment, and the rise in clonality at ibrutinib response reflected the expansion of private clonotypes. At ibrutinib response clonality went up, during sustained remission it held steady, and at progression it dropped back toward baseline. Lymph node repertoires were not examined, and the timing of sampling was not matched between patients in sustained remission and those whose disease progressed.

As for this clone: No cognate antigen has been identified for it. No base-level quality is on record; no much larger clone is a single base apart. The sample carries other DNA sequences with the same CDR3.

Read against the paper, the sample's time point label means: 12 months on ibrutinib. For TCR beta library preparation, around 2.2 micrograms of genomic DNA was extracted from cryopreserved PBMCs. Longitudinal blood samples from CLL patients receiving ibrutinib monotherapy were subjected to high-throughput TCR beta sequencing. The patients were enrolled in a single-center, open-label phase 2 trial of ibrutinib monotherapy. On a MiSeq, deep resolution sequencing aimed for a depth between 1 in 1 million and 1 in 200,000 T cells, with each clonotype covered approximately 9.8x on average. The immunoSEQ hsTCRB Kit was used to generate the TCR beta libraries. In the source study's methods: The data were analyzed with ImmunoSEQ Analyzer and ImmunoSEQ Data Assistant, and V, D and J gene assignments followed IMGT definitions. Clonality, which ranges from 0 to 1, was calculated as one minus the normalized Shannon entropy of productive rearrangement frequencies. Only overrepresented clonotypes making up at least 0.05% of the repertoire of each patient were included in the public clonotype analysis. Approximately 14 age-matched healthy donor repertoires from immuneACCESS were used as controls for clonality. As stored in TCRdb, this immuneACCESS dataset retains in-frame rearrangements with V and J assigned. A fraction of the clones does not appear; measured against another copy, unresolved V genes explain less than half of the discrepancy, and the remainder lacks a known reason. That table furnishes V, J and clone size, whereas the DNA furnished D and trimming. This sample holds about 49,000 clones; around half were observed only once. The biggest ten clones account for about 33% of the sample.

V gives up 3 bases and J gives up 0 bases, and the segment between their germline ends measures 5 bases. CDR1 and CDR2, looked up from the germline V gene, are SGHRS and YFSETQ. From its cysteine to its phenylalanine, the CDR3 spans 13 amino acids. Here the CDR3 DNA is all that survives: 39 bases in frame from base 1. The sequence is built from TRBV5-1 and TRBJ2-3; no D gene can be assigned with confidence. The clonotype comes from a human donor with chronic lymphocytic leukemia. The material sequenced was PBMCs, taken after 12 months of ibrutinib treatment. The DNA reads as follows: TGCGCCAGCAGCTCGCCTAGCACAGATACGCAGTATTTT. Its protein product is CASSSPSTDTQYF.